This T cell receptor beta chain came from a study of T cell changes during pregnancy in multiple sclerosis. TCRdb's table, derived via immunoSEQ multiplex PCR, lists solely in-frame clones and lacks some. In the table there are about 36,000 clones, 91% of which are singletons. The CDR3 extends over 17 amino acids. Germline V gives CDR1 LNHDA, CDR2 SQIVND (reference sequence). Trimming removed 3 bases from V and 2 bases from J; junction bases left unmatched: 10. This clone was seen once. This chain connects TRBV19 to TRBJ1-5; 7 nucleotides line up with TRBD1. The sequencing used CD4+ T cells from peripheral blood mononuclear cells, collected in the second trimester of pregnancy. This sequence was found in a female donor in good health, enrolled as a control in a pregnancy study. CDR3 loop: CASSILEGAAGNQPQHF. CDR3 bases: TGTGCCAGTAGTATTTTGGAGGGGGCCGCGGGCAATCAGCCCCAGCATTTT. Full variable domain (remainder filled in from reference TRBV19 and TRBJ1-5): DGGITQSPKYLFRKEGQNVTLSCEQNLNHDAMYWYRQDPGQGLRLIYYSQIVNDFQKGDIAEGYSVSREKKESFPLTVTSAQKNPTAFYLCASSILEGAAGNQPQHFGDGTRLSIL.